Listed below are T cell receptor beta chains from one sample, sequenced in a study of OX40 agonist ivuxolimab in advanced cancers. TCRdb's table, derived via immunoSEQ multiplex PCR, lists solely in-frame clones and lacks some. The repertoire holds some 25,000 clones, with 80% to 90% as singletons. The sample consisted of CD4+ or CD8+ T cells sorted from blood, taken in a trial of the OX40 agonist ivuxolimab. Receptor source: an adult with an advanced solid tumor such as melanoma, head and neck, liver or kidney cancer. Each CDR3 is given with its conserved first and last residue. D genes are given only for firm matches. Not all rows give a size; the values are once, few, many and, for expanded clones, a class.

V: TRBV15; D: TRBD2; J: TRBJ2-7; size: -; DNA: TGTGCCACCAGCGGGGGTCCGGGACTAGCGGACTACGAGCAGTACTTC; CDR3: CATSGGPGLADYEQYF
V: TRBV2; D: TRBD2; J: TRBJ2-1; size: -; DNA: TGTGCCAGCAGTGAAGCCCCGGGACTAGCGCCCAATTGGGGGAATGAGCAGTTCTTC; CDR3: CASSEAPGLAPNWGNEQFF
V: TRBV27; D: TRBD2; J: TRBJ2-7; size: -; DNA: TGTGCCAGCAGTTTGCGCGGACTAGCGGGGGTCTACGAGCAGTACTTC; CDR3: CASSLRGLAGVYEQYF
V: TRBV19; D: TRBD2; J: TRBJ2-5; size: medium-sized; DNA: TGTGCCAGTAGTAAGACTAGCGGGAGTCTGGAGACCCAGTACTTC; CDR3: CASSKTSGSLETQYF
V: TRBV10-3; D: -; J: TRBJ2-7; size: few; DNA: TGTGCCATCAGTGGGGCAGGGGATCCCTACGAGCAGTACTTC; CDR3: CAISGAGDPYEQYF
V: TRBV19; D: -; J: TRBJ1-1; size: -; DNA: TGTGCCAGTAGTATAGTTGGCCACCGGGAAGCTTTCTTT; CDR3: CASSIVGHREAFF
V: TRBV6-5; D: TRBD1; J: TRBJ2-7; size: -; DNA: TGTGCCAGCAGCCCCGGACAGGGGGTTACCTACGAGCAGTACTTC; CDR3: CASSPGQGVTYEQYF
V: TRBV7-9; D: TRBD2; J: TRBJ2-2; size: -; DNA: TGTGCCAGCAGCTCTACTAGCGGGAGTGGAACCGGGGAGCTGTTTTTT; CDR3: CASSSTSGSGTGELFF
V: TRBV14; D: -; J: TRBJ2-6; size: -; DNA: TGTGCCAGCAGCCGTATGGGGACCGGGGCCAACGTCCTGACTTTC; CDR3: CASSRMGTGANVLTF
V: TRBV19; D: TRBD1; J: TRBJ2-3; size: -; DNA: TGTGCCAGTAGTATAGCCGGGGCGACAGGGATAGCAGATACGCAGTATTTT; CDR3: CASSIAGATGIADTQYF
V: TRBV4-1; D: TRBD2; J: TRBJ2-7; size: -; DNA: TGCGCCAGCAGCCAATTCGGCGCGGGGGTCCCCTACGAGCAGTACTTC; CDR3: CASSQFGAGVPYEQYF
V: TRBV13; D: -; J: TRBJ2-3; size: -; DNA: TGTGCCAGCAGCAGGGACGTGGCTACGCAGTATTTT; CDR3: CASSRDVATQYF
V: TRBV11-2; D: -; J: TRBJ1-1; size: few; DNA: TGTGCCAGCAGCCGAGCCAGGACAGCGAACACTGAAGCTTTCTTT; CDR3: CASSRARTANTEAFF
V: TRBV19; D: TRBD1; J: TRBJ1-1; size: -; DNA: TGTGCCAGTAGTTTCACAGGGGTGGGCACTGAAGCTTTCTTT; CDR3: CASSFTGVGTEAFF
V: TRBV2; D: -; J: TRBJ1-3; size: few; DNA: TGTGCCAGCAGGAGGGACTCACAACGCAGGGAAAACACCATATATTTT; CDR3: CASRRDSQRRENTIYF
V: TRBV7-9; D: -; J: TRBJ2-1; size: few; DNA: TGTGCCAGCAGCGCCTCACTGGACGGTTCCTACAATGAGCAGTTCTTC; CDR3: CASSASLDGSYNEQFF
V: TRBV5-4; D: -; J: TRBJ1-3; size: -; DNA: TGTGCCAGCAGCTTGGGAGCTCACTCTGGAAACACCATATATTTT; CDR3: CASSLGAHSGNTIYF
V: TRBV11-2; D: TRBD1; J: TRBJ2-7; size: -; DNA: TGTGCCAGCAGCCGAAAGTACAGGGGCGTGGGCGAGCAGTACTTC; CDR3: CASSRKYRGVGEQYF
V: TRBV4-2; D: TRBD1; J: TRBJ2-7; size: -; DNA: TGTGCCAGCAGCCAACAGGGACAGCCGGTCGAGCAGTACTTC; CDR3: CASSQQGQPVEQYF
V: TRBV7-9; D: -; J: TRBJ2-3; size: -; DNA: TGTGCCAGCAGCTTATGGGGGCCTTCGGGATTTGCAGATACGCAGTATTTT; CDR3: CASSLWGPSGFADTQYF
V: TRBV6-5; D: -; J: TRBJ2-7; size: medium-sized; DNA: TGTGCCAGCAGTTACGGGGGAGGGGGGTACGAGCAGTACTTC; CDR3: CASSYGGGGYEQYF
V: TRBV6-5; D: TRBD1; J: TRBJ2-7; size: -; DNA: TGTGCCAGCAGTTACGACAGGGCCTACGAGCAGTACTTC; CDR3: CASSYDRAYEQYF
V: TRBV7-8; D: -; J: TRBJ1-1; size: once; DNA: TGTGCCAGCAGCTTTGGCCTGATGAACACTGAAGCTTTCTTT; CDR3: CASSFGLMNTEAFF
V: TRBV19; D: -; J: TRBJ2-1; size: -; DNA: TGTGCCAGTAGTATGGGGGGTCTGGAGCAGTTCTTC; CDR3: CASSMGGLEQFF
V: TRBV7-9; D: -; J: TRBJ1-2; size: -; DNA: TGTGCCAGCAGCCCTGGGAGGGATGGCTACACCTTC; CDR3: CASSPGRDGYTF
V: TRBV6-5; D: TRBD2; J: TRBJ2-5; size: -; DNA: TGTGCCAGCAGTTACGGGGGACTAGCGGGAGGTGAGACCCAGTACTTC; CDR3: CASSYGGLAGGETQYF
V: TRBV7-9; D: -; J: TRBJ2-1; size: -; DNA: TGTGCCAGCAGCTTAGCGTTAGGGGGTGGCTACAATGAGCAGTTCTTC; CDR3: CASSLALGGGYNEQFF
V: TRBV6-5; D: TRBD2; J: TRBJ2-7; size: -; DNA: TGTGCCAGCAGTCCCGGGACTAGCGGCTACGAGCAGTACTTC; CDR3: CASSPGTSGYEQYF
V: TRBV6-5; D: -; J: TRBJ2-2; size: -; DNA: TGTGCCAGCAGTTACGTAGCGGCGAACACCGGGGAGCTGTTTTTT; CDR3: CASSYVAANTGELFF
V: TRBV15; D: -; J: TRBJ2-5; size: -; DNA: TGTGCCACCAGCAGAGAACTTCAAGAGACCCAGTACTTC; CDR3: CATSRELQETQYF
V: TRBV2; D: -; J: TRBJ2-1; size: -; DNA: TGTGCCAGCAGTGAAAGGCCTTACAATGAGCAGTTCTTC; CDR3: CASSERPYNEQFF
V: TRBV4-1; D: -; J: TRBJ2-7; size: -; DNA: TGCGCCAGCAGCCAAGTAGGGCTAGCCGTGTACGAGCAGTACTTC; CDR3: CASSQVGLAVYEQYF
V: TRBV5-1; D: -; J: TRBJ1-1; size: -; DNA: TGCGCCAGCAGCTTGGCGGGGCGGGCGGGCACTGAAGCTTTCTTT; CDR3: CASSLAGRAGTEAFF
V: TRBV7-9; D: -; J: TRBJ2-3; size: -; DNA: TGTGCCAGCGGCCCTGACAGATACACAGATACGCAGTATTTT; CDR3: CASGPDRYTDTQYF
V: TRBV7-9; D: -; J: TRBJ2-7; size: -; DNA: TGTGCCAGCAGCCCCCCCCCTTCGGGGGAGCAGTACTTC; CDR3: CASSPPPSGEQYF
V: TRBV19; D: -; J: TRBJ2-1; size: -; DNA: TGTGCCAGTGGGGGGACCTCCTACAATGAGCAGTTCTTC; CDR3: CASGGTSYNEQFF
V: TRBV12-5; D: -; J: TRBJ2-7; size: -; DNA: TGTGCTAGTGGTTCTAACTCCTACGAGCAGTACTTC; CDR3: CASGSNSYEQYF
V: TRBV29-1; D: -; J: TRBJ2-2; size: -; DNA: TGCAGCGTAGCCGGGTACACCGGGGAGCTGTTTTTT; CDR3: CSVAGYTGELFF
V: TRBV7-9; D: -; J: TRBJ2-3; size: -; DNA: TGTGCCAGCAGCTTAGACGGGAGCAGCACAGATACGCAGTATTTT; CDR3: CASSLDGSSTDTQYF
V: TRBV6-1; D: TRBD2; J: TRBJ2-1; size: once; DNA: TGTGCCAGCAGTTTGGGACTAGCCGTAGGTAATGAGCAGTTCTTC; CDR3: CASSLGLAVGNEQFF
V: TRBV27; D: TRBD1; J: TRBJ2-3; size: -; DNA: TGTGCCAGCAGCAAAAAGGGACAGGGGTTGAGCACAGATACGCAGTATTTT; CDR3: CASSKKGQGLSTDTQYF
V: TRBV11-1; D: -; J: TRBJ2-7; size: once; DNA: TGTGCCAGCAGCAATTGGGGCGAGCAGTACTTC; CDR3: CASSNWGEQYF
V: TRBV4-1; D: TRBD2; J: TRBJ2-5; size: -; DNA: TGCGCCAGCAGCCCGGGGGGACAAGAGACCCAGTACTTC; CDR3: CASSPGGQETQYF
V: TRBV4-1; D: -; J: TRBJ2-7; size: -; DNA: TGCGCCAGCAGCCTGGGACGGTCCTACGAGCAGTACTTC; CDR3: CASSLGRSYEQYF
V: TRBV12-5; D: -; J: TRBJ1-2; size: -; DNA: TGTGCTAGTGGCCCTATCCCGGACAAGAACTATGGCTACACCTTC; CDR3: CASGPIPDKNYGYTF
V: TRBV4-1; D: -; J: TRBJ1-6; size: -; DNA: TGCGCCAGCAGCCTAGGTGGGGGTGGGGATACACCCCTCCACTTT; CDR3: CASSLGGGGDTPLHF
V: TRBV27; D: TRBD2; J: TRBJ2-1; size: -; DNA: TGTGCCAGCAGGCCTCTCGGGGGGGCCTACAACAATGAGCAGTTCTTC; CDR3: CASRPLGGAYNNEQFF
V: TRBV4-1; D: TRBD2; J: TRBJ2-1; size: -; DNA: TGCGCCAGCAGCCAACGGGACTACAACTACAATGAGCAGTTCTTC; CDR3: CASSQRDYNYNEQFF
V: TRBV4-1; D: TRBD2; J: TRBJ2-5; size: -; DNA: TGCGCCAGCAGCCAAGGTGCTAGCGGGGGGGCCCCCCAAGAGACCCAGTACTTC; CDR3: CASSQGASGGAPQETQYF
V: TRBV19; D: -; J: TRBJ2-1; size: -; DNA: TGTGCCAGTAGTATAGGGGTGTACAATGAGCAGTTCTTC; CDR3: CASSIGVYNEQFF
V: TRBV30; D: -; J: TRBJ2-3; size: -; DNA: TGTGCCTGGAGTGTACAAACAGGACATGCCACAGATACGCAGTATTTT; CDR3: CAWSVQTGHATDTQYF
V: TRBV6-1; D: -; J: TRBJ1-5; size: -; DNA: TGTGCCAGCAGTGAAGCGCCGACAGGCAATCAGCCCCAGCATTTT; CDR3: CASSEAPTGNQPQHF
V: TRBV7-9; D: -; J: TRBJ2-7; size: -; DNA: TGTGCCAGCAGCCCCCCCGTCCTTGGACTGAGCTCCTACGAGCAGTACTTC; CDR3: CASSPPVLGLSSYEQYF